These 12 T cell receptor beta chains originate from one sample sequenced in a study of post-analysis software for immune sequencing data (dated by TCRdb to the mid-2010s). Paper-wide results and their limitations: Patients showed significantly higher frequencies than controls for a handful of TRBV segments, among them TRBV5-6, TRBV5-1 and TRBV20-1.

These receptors lack a known antigen. The library was made by PCR. The sequencer listed for this sample is Illumina HiSeq 2500. To reduce PCR and sequencing biases, unique molecular identifiers were built into the TCR beta cDNA libraries. Through fastp at Q25 and MiXCR, TCRdb rebuilt clones from the public reads, retaining in-frame beta chains. Rows merge per CDR3 protein into single entries with the most common DNA and genes. This sample is represented by fewer than 850,000 distinct CDR3 sequences; 35% to 55% of them were singletons. The top ten hold approximately 5% of the sample. The specimen sequenced was blood. These TCRs come from a girl aged 5 to 17 with multiple sclerosis.

The table lists this clonotype with a few counts. The chain has TRBV6-5 and TRBJ2-5; possible D gene TRBD2, 5 bases. With 2 bases removed from V and 2 bases from J, the gap between germline ends came to 9 bases. Germline CDR1 MNHEY, CDR2 SVGAGI. The CDR3 is 14 residues long. CDR3 in amino acids: CASSYAGEQETQYF. CDR3 DNA: TGTGCCAGCAGTTACGCCGGGGAACAAGAGACCCAGTACTTC.

The genes are TRBV20-1 and TRBJ2-1, with 13 bases that match TRBD2. CDR1 and CDR2 from the germline V gene are DFQATT and SNEGSKA (reference sequence). The CDR3 length is 16 residues. Losses at the gene ends were 1 base for V and 4 bases for J; bases not matched to a gene: 4. The CDR3: CSARGGTSGKYNEQFF. In nucleotides, the CDR3 is TGCAGTGCTAGAGGGGGGACTAGCGGGAAGTACAATGAGCAGTTCTTC.

The J gene is TRBJ2-3, the V gene TRBV29-1; 8 bases are a match to TRBD2. This CDR3 has 15 amino acids. Germline trimming cut 3 bases from V and 2 bases from J; bases unmatched to any gene: 7. Germline assignment: CDR1 SQVTM and CDR2 ANQGSEA. CDR3 nucleotide sequence: TGCAGCGTTGAGGGCCTAGCGGGCTTCACAGATACGCAGTATTTT. This gives the protein CSVEGLAGFTDTQYF.

J is TRBJ1-1 and V is TRBV28, with D perhaps matching TRBD1 (6 bases). The CDR3 runs 14 residues. Germline CDR1 MDHEN, CDR2 SYDVKM. Trimming took off 5 bases at V and 12 bases at J, with 22 bases between the two ends. The CDR3 sequence is CASSPHRQEERSFF. The CDR3 bases are TGTGCCAGCAGTCCCCATCGACAGGAAGAGCGGTCTTTCTTT.

The V gene is TRBV5-6, the J gene TRBJ2-7, with TRBD2 identical over 8 bases. Germline lookup yields CDR1 SGHDT and CDR2 YYEEEE. The length of the CDR3 is 14 residues. V dropped 6 bases and J dropped 3; count of bases not matched to a gene: 8. The CDR3 loop reads CASTRRGLDYEQYF. CDR3 DNA sequence: TGTGCCAGCACCCGACGGGGACTAGACTACGAGCAGTACTTC.

V is TRBV20-1 and J is TRBJ1-2; D possibly corresponds to TRBD1 (5 bases). V was clipped by 0 bases and J by 4 bases, with 15 bases between them. This CDR3 comprises 15 residues. Per the germline V gene, CDR1 is DFQATT and CDR2 is SNEGSKA (reference sequence). DNA for the CDR3: TGCAGTGCTAGAGATCCGAGGGGCGCCCCCTATGGCTACACCTTC. The encoded protein is CSARDPRGAPYGYTF.

This clonotype was found a few times. The gene calls are TRBV4-3 and TRBJ2-7, with D possibly being TRBD1 or TRBD2 (5 bases each). The J call may be mistaken, given a closer DNA end match to TRBJ2-5. The CDR3 loop spans 15 amino acids. Per the germline V gene, CDR1 is LGHNA and CDR2 is YSLEER. CDR3: CASSQDGGSGETQYF. CDR3 DNA sequence: TGCGCCAGCAGCCAAGATGGCGGGTCAGGGGAGACCCAGTACTTC.

This clonotype came up a few times. V gene TRBV6-5 combines with J gene TRBJ2-7; the match to TRBD1 covers 7 bases. Germline V lookup: CDR1 MNHEY, CDR2 SVGAGI. The CDR3 has 11 amino acids. V lost 8 bases to trimming and J lost 5 bases; unmatched junction nucleotides: 3. The CDR3 region has the DNA TGTGCCAGCCGACAGGGTGACGAGCAGTACTTC. It yields the protein CASRQGDEQYF.

The V and J genes are TRBV20-1 and TRBJ2-7; 8 nucleotides match TRBD1. The V and J ends lost 0 bases and 0 bases, in that order; junction bases with no gene match: 10. The CDR3 totals 17 residues. Germline-derived CDR1 and CDR2 are DFQATT and SNEGSKA (reference sequence). CDR3 DNA sequence: TGCAGTGCTAGAGATCCCTTTACCAGGGGGCACTCCTACGAGCAGTACTTC. Its protein product is CSARDPFTRGHSYEQYF.

There are a few counts of this clonotype. This chain connects TRBV20-1 to TRBJ1-4; 9 nucleotides agree with TRBD1. V gave up 5 bases and J gave up 5 bases; unmatched junction bases: 6. Germline CDR1 reads DFQATT; CDR2 reads SNEGSKA (reference sequence). The CDR3 runs to 14 residues. This chain's CDR3 is CSAASGTGNEKLFF. The CDR3 DNA sequence: TGCAGTGCTGCCTCCGGGACAGGGAATGAAAAACTGTTTTTT.

The chain employs TRBV20-1 and TRBJ2-1, with 7 bases aligning to TRBD2. This CDR3 contains 11 residues. Germline V lookup: CDR1 DFQATT, CDR2 SNEGSKA (reference sequence). The junction had 9 bases not matched to a gene; V was cut back by 4 bases and J by 15 bases. The CDR3 coding sequence is TGCAGTGCTACATACATAGGGGAGGGGTTCTTC. Its protein is CSATYIGEGFF.

This clonotype appeared once. J is TRBJ2-5 and V is TRBV13, with D unresolved. In germline, CDR1 is PRHDT, CDR2 FYEKMQ (reference sequence). Trimming left V 5 bases short and J 2 bases short, with 15 bases between. This CDR3 comprises 15 residues. The CDR3 bases are TGTGCCAGCAGCCCCTCGCTCGGTGCGCAAGAGACCCAGTACTTC. Its protein is CASSPSLGAQETQYF.